A selection of T cell receptor beta chains follows, all from one sample in a study of siplizumab effects on memory and regulatory T cells. Repertoires were generated with immunoSEQ multiplex PCR, while TCRdb's copy carries only in-frame clones and drops some. The table includes approximately 100,000 clones, 93% detected once. Material: Tregs sorted from blood. The receptors shown here come from a human donor in good health. Each CDR3 is given with its conserved first and last residue. A D gene is named only where the DNA matches it firmly. Some rows mark clone size as missing; the rest say once, few, many or name a class of expanded clone.

TRBJ1-1	-	TRBV30	-	CAWATTGFGANTEAFF	TGTGCCTGGGCCACCACCGGATTTGGGGCGAACACTGAAGCTTTCTTT
TRBJ1-2	-	TRBV18	-	CASSPRDIGVYGYTF	TGTGCCAGCTCACCTAGGGACATAGGAGTCTATGGCTACACCTTC
TRBJ2-7	-	TRBV2	-	CASSVSLLTYEQYF	TGTGCCAGCAGTGTTAGCTTGCTTACCTACGAGCAGTACTTC
TRBJ2-5	-	TRBV4-3	-	CASSQGVQSQETQYF	TGCGCCAGCAGCCAAGGGGTGCAGAGCCAAGAGACCCAGTACTTC
TRBJ2-7	TRBD2	TRBV27	-	CASSPEPSGRSEQYF	TGTGCCAGCAGTCCTGAACCTAGCGGGAGGAGCGAGCAGTACTTC
TRBJ2-7	TRBD1	TRBV5-8	-	CASSGMGQGPFYEQYF	TGTGCCAGCAGCGGTATGGGACAGGGCCCGTTCTACGAGCAGTACTTC
TRBJ2-3	-	TRBV5-1	-	CASSLRSGMTDTQYF	TGCGCCAGCAGCTTGAGGTCGGGGATGACAGATACGCAGTATTTT
TRBJ2-2	TRBD1	TRBV5-1	-	CASGTQGAVGELFF	TGCGCCAGCGGCACACAGGGGGCGGTCGGGGAGCTGTTTTTT
TRBJ2-7	TRBD2	TRBV2	-	CASSRGAGGLYEQYF	TGTGCCAGCAGCCGGGGCGCGGGGGGCCTGTACGAGCAGTACTTC
TRBJ2-7	-	TRBV9	-	CASSVAPQTSYEQYF	TGTGCCAGCAGCGTAGCCCCTCAGACATCCTACGAGCAGTACTTC
TRBJ2-3	TRBD1	TRBV5-6	once	CASSFLGTGDRHTQYF	TGTGCCAGCAGCTTCTTGGGGACAGGGGATCGCCATACGCAGTATTTT
TRBJ2-3	TRBD1	TRBV5-1	-	CASSKRPGQGSDTQYF	TGCGCCAGCAGCAAGCGACCGGGACAGGGTTCAGATACGCAGTATTTT
TRBJ1-3	-	TRBV30	-	CAWSPFSGNTIYF	TGTGCCTGGAGTCCCTTCTCTGGAAACACCATATATTTT
TRBJ1-2	TRBD1	TRBV19	-	CASTPGTGSYGYTF	TGTGCCAGTACCCCGGGGACAGGGTCCTATGGCTACACCTTC
TRBJ2-1	-	TRBV6-5	-	CASSMDRYNEQFF	TGTGCCAGCAGTATGGACAGATACAATGAGCAGTTCTTC
TRBJ1-2	TRBD1	TRBV30	-	CAWSVQAGGLDGYTF	TGTGCCTGGAGTGTACAGGCAGGGGGATTGGATGGCTACACCTTC
TRBJ1-5	TRBD1	TRBV6-6	-	CASRSTGARNQPQHF	TGTGCCAGCAGATCTACAGGGGCGCGGAATCAGCCCCAGCATTTT
TRBJ1-1	-	TRBV5-4	-	CASSPLGRDTEAFF	TGTGCCAGCAGCCCCCTAGGCAGGGACACTGAAGCTTTCTTT
TRBJ1-1	TRBD1	TRBV28	-	CASSPQQGKFTEAFF	TGTGCCAGCAGTCCACAACAGGGGAAATTTACTGAAGCTTTCTTT
TRBJ2-7	-	TRBV10-3	-	CAISGGDGRNKLNEQYF	TGTGCCATCAGTGGGGGGGACGGTAGAAATAAGCTAAACGAGCAGTACTTC
TRBJ1-1	-	TRBV7-8	-	CASSYRRMNTEAFF	TGTGCCAGCAGCTACAGAAGGATGAACACTGAAGCTTTCTTT
TRBJ2-5	TRBD2	TRBV6-1	-	CASRDSGGETQYF	TGTGCCAGCAGGGATAGCGGGGGGGAGACCCAGTACTTC
TRBJ2-7	-	TRBV11-3	-	CASSFYSGVYEQYF	TGTGCCAGCAGCTTCTATTCGGGGGTCTACGAGCAGTACTTC
TRBJ2-3	-	TRBV6-5	once	CASSAPGRWGDTQYF	TGTGCCAGCAGCGCTCCGGGACGGTGGGGAGATACGCAGTATTTT